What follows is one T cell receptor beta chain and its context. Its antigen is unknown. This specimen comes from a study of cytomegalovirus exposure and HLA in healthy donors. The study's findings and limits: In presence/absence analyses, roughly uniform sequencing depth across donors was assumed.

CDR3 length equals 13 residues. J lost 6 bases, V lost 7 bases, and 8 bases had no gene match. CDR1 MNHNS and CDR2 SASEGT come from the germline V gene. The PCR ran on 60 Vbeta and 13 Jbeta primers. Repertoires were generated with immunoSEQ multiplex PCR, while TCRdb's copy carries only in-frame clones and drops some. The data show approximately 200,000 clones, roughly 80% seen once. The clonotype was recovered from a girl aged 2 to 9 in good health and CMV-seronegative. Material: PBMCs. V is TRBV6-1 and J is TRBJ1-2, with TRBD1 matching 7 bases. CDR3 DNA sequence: TGTGCCAGCACGAGGACAGGCGAGGATGGCTACACCTTC. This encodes CASTRTGEDGYTF.